A single sample gave rise to the 23 T cell receptor beta chains below, sequenced in a study of blood T cell repertoires in COVID-19. The method was immunoSEQ multiplex PCR; TCRdb's version includes in-frame clones alone and lacks a portion of them. The table records 250,000 to 350,000 clones, around 90% of them present only once. Sequencing was done on a sample of PBMCs or T cells enriched from blood (not recorded which). Receptor source: a young woman who had recovered from COVID-19.

The J gene is TRBJ2-7, the V gene TRBV6-2 or TRBV6-3; no clear D. The CDR3 consists of 15 residues. V was pared by 1 base and J by 0 bases, with 10 bases between. The germline V gene has CDR1 MNHEY and CDR2 SVGEGT. The CDR3 DNA sequence: TGTGCCAGCAGTTACTTGGTAGCTAGCTCCTACGAGCAGTACTTC. The encoded protein is CASSYLVASSYEQYF.

The rearrangement uses TRBV10-3 and TRBJ2-3; no clear D. The CDR3 runs 13 residues. Trimming took off 4 bases at V and 5 bases at J, with 10 bases between the two ends. CDR1 and CDR2 (germline): ENHRY, SYGVKD. CDR3 protein: CAISVAVGDTQYF. The CDR3 bases are TGTGCCATCAGTGTGGCAGTTGGAGATACGCAGTATTTT.

The rearrangement uses TRBV7-8 and TRBJ2-1, with TRBD2 matching over 9 bases. In germline, CDR1 is SGHVS, CDR2 FQNEAQ. This CDR3 has 19 amino acids. J was trimmed by 7 bases and V by 1 base; bases with no gene match: 17. The CDR3 loop reads CASSLVLKAGGRADNEQFF. The CDR3 DNA is TGTGCCAGCAGCTTAGTATTAAAGGCCGGCGGGAGGGCCGATAATGAGCAGTTCTTC.

The chain has TRBV5-4 and TRBJ2-3; 10 bases match TRBD2. There are 17 residues in the CDR3. Germline-derived CDR1 and CDR2 are SGHNT and YYREEE (reference sequence). Trimming cost V 0 bases and J 1 base; bases outside gene matches: 5. The CDR3 bases are TGTGCCAGCAGCTTGGTTAGCGGACTAGCGGGCACAGATACGCAGTATTTT. Its protein product is CASSLVSGLAGTDTQYF.

This chain joins TRBV3-1 (or the pseudogene TRBV3-2) and TRBJ1-6, with 7 bases matching TRBD1. This CDR3 has 15 residues. V lost 0 bases, J lost 9 bases, and 5 bases stayed unmatched. Per the germline V gene, CDR1 is LGHDT and CDR2 is YNNKEL (reference sequence). The chain's CDR3 is CASSQEQGGISPLHF. CDR3 in DNA: TGTGCCAGCAGCCAAGAGCAGGGGGGAATTTCACCCCTCCACTTT.

This rearrangement joins TRBV19 to TRBJ2-3; 8 bases are a match to TRBD2. Germline V gives CDR1 LNHDA, CDR2 SQIVND (reference sequence). The CDR3 loop spans 17 amino acids. V trimming: 5 bases; J trimming: 0 bases; junction bases outside the gene matches: 10. As DNA, the CDR3 is TGTGCCAGTAGTTCAGTCTCTAGCGGGTCAAGCACAGATACGCAGTATTTT. Encoded protein: CASSSVSSGSSTDTQYF.

V gene TRBV6-5 combines with J gene TRBJ1-2; D gene uncertain. The ends were cut back, 4 bases at V and 4 bases at J, with 10 bases in the middle. The CDR3 loop spans 13 amino acids. The germline V gene encodes CDR1 MNHEY and CDR2 SVGAGI. The CDR3 DNA follows: TGTGCCAGCAGTTTGCACAGCACCTATGGCTACACCTTC. Translated, it gives CASSLHSTYGYTF.

This chain uses TRBV7-9 with TRBJ2-2; 7 bases line up with TRBD2. Per the germline V gene, CDR1 is SEHNR and CDR2 is FQNEAQ (reference sequence). V trimming: 8 bases; J trimming: 2 bases; junction bases outside the gene matches: 17. This CDR3 contains 18 residues. DNA of the CDR3: TGTGCCAGCTCGAGCGTCCCCGGGACTACACCAAACACCGGGGAGCTGTTTTTT. Translation: CASSSVPGTTPNTGELFF. The full variable domain, in which reference TRBV7-9 and TRBJ2-2 provide the parts outside the CDR3, is DTGVSQNPRHKITKRGQNVTFRCDPISEHNRLYWYRQTLGQGPEFLTYFQNEAQLEKSRLLSDRFSAERPKGSFSTLEIQRTEQGDSAMYLCASSSVPGTTPNTGELFFGEGSRLTVL.

V and J are TRBV5-1 and TRBJ2-3; 8 nucleotides agree with TRBD2. This CDR3 spans 17 amino acids. The junction had 10 bases not matched to a gene; V was cut back by 4 bases and J by 0 bases. CDR1 is SGHRS and CDR2 is YFSETQ in the germline V gene. The CDR3 bases are TGCGCCAGCAGCCCCGGGGGGAGCGGGGGAAGCACAGATACGCAGTATTTT. Translating it yields CASSPGGSGGSTDTQYF.

The V call is TRBV19, the J call TRBJ1-4, with D hard to call. The CDR3 has 11 amino acids. The V gene lost 10 bases and the J gene lost 14 bases, with 17 bases spanning the gap. Germline V gene data show CDR1 as LNHDA and CDR2 as SQIVND (reference sequence). This CDR3 reads CATLGGSILFF. The CDR3 coding sequence is TGTGCCACTTTAGGCGGGAGTATCCTGTTTTTT.

The sample holds one count of this clone. The gene calls are TRBV4-1 and TRBJ2-2; D unresolved. The CDR3 spans 12 residues. Trimming pared 5 bases from V and 7 bases from J, leaving 8 bases between. Germline CDR1 and CDR2: MGHRA and YSYEKL. This chain's CDR3 is CASSYLGGELFF. CDR3 nucleotide sequence: TGCGCCAGCAGCTACCTCGGCGGGGAGCTGTTTTTT.

This rearrangement joins TRBV4-1 to TRBJ1-1, with 9 bases lining up with TRBD1. Germline lookup yields CDR1 MGHRA and CDR2 YSYEKL. After removal of 1 base from V and 3 bases from J, the junction contained 6 bases not matched to a gene. The CDR3 loop spans 16 amino acids. Here the CDR3 DNA reads TGCGCCAGCAGCCAAGGTGAGTGGACAGGGGACACTGAAGCTTTCTTT. This sequence encodes CASSQGEWTGDTEAFF.

The chain couples TRBV10-3 to TRBJ2-3, with TRBD2 as a possible D gene (5 bases). The CDR3 is made up of 13 amino acids. V was trimmed by 3 bases and J by 1 base, leaving 5 bases between them. Germline V gives CDR1 ENHRY, CDR2 SYGVKD. The DNA of the CDR3 is TGTGCCATCAGTGACGGGGGCACAGATACGCAGTATTTT. Translated, it gives CAISDGGTDTQYF.

The J gene is TRBJ1-5, the V gene TRBV28, with D hard to call. V was cut by 10 bases and J by 5 bases, with 18 bases left in between. CDR1 is MDHEN and CDR2 is SYDVKM in the germline V gene. The CDR3 is made up of 14 amino acids. The CDR3 sequence: CATLRWSADQPQHF. The CDR3 DNA reads TGTGCCACCCTCCGGTGGTCCGCCGATCAGCCCCAGCATTTT. Looking up the rest from reference TRBV28 and TRBJ1-5 gives the full variable domain: DVKVTQSSRYLVKRTGEKVFLECVQDMDHENMFWYRQDPGLGLRLIYFSYDVKMKEKGDIPEGYSVSREKKERFSLILESASTNQTSMYLCATLRWSADQPQHFGDGTRLSIL.

The chain is built from TRBV6-2 or TRBV6-3 and TRBJ2-2; 10 bases are shared with TRBD2. V was clipped by 4 bases and J by 3 bases; unmatched bases: 5. The germline gives CDR1 MNHEY, CDR2 SVGEGT. CDR3 length: 16 residues. The CDR3 DNA reads as TGTGCCAGCAGTTTGACGACTAGCGGGTACACCGGGGAGCTGTTTTTT. It codes for CASSLTTSGYTGELFF.

The CDR3 DNA sequence: TGTGCCAGCAGCTTAACGGGAGACCATGAGCAGTTCTTC. It translates to CASSLTGDHEQFF. The chain employs TRBV11-3 and TRBJ2-1; the D gene is possibly TRBD2 (6 bases). Germline V gene lookup returns CDR1 SGHNT and CDR2 YENEEA. Trimming removed 2 bases from V and 8 bases from J, with 10 bases in between. The CDR3 covers 13 residues. The full variable domain, in which reference TRBV11-3 and TRBJ2-1 provide the parts outside the CDR3, is EAGVVQSPRYKIIEKKQPVAFWCNPISGHNTLYWYLQNLGQGPELLIRYENEEAVDDSQLPKDRFSAERLKGVDSTLKIQPAELGDSAVYLCASSLTGDHEQFFGPGTRLTVL.

The chain links TRBV10-3 to TRBJ1-3; unclear D gene. CDR3 size: 12 residues. With 6 bases removed from V and 4 bases from J, the gap between germline ends came to 7 bases. Germline CDR1 is ENHRY and CDR2 is SYGVKD. CDR3 in DNA: TGTGCCATCAGCCCAGGAGGAAACACCATATATTTT. It is translated as CAISPGGNTIYF.

V and J are TRBV28 and TRBJ1-5; maybe TRBD1 (6 bases). V gave up 7 bases and J gave up 7 bases, with 14 bases separating them. Germline V lookup: CDR1 MDHEN, CDR2 SYDVKM. The CDR3 has 13 amino acids. This CDR3 reads CASNLGGEQPQHF. DNA of the CDR3: TGTGCCAGCAATCTAGGGGGAGAACAGCCCCAGCATTTT.

This chain joins TRBV6-5 and TRBJ2-7; D possibly corresponds to TRBD2 (7 bases). V was trimmed by 6 bases and J by 9 bases, leaving 18 bases between them. The CDR3 is 13 amino acids. Germline values: CDR1 MNHEY, CDR2 SVGAGI. The DNA of the CDR3 is TGTGCCAGCAGCCCGGGGGGCAATGAGAGGCAGTACTTC. It is translated as CASSPGGNERQYF.

With regard to this clone: This CDR3 is also generated by other DNA sequences in the sample. The chain joins TRBV28 to TRBJ1-3; 8 nucleotides agree with TRBD1. The CDR3 runs to 14 residues. J lost 2 bases, V lost 6 bases, and 3 bases had no gene match. The germline V gene encodes CDR1 MDHEN and CDR2 SYDVKM. The DNA of the CDR3 is TGTGCCAGCAGCTCGGGACAGGCTGGAAACACCATATATTTT. Its translation: CASSSGQAGNTIYF.

This clone occurred once. The V gene is TRBV15, the J gene TRBJ2-6; no clear D. Looked up from germline, CDR1 is LNHNV and CDR2 is YYDKDF (reference sequence). The length of the CDR3 is 16 residues. V dropped 0 bases and J dropped 4 bases, with 10 bases sitting between them. The CDR3: CATSRDHSIGANVLTF. The CDR3 DNA sequence: TGTGCCACCAGCAGAGATCATTCAATCGGGGCCAACGTCCTGACTTTC.

V is TRBV3-1 (or the pseudogene TRBV3-2) and J is TRBJ2-3; unclear D gene. This CDR3 has 15 residues. Between the trimmed V and J ends, which lost 0 bases and 0 bases, there was a span of 7 bases. Looked up from germline, CDR1 is LGHDT and CDR2 is YNNKEL (reference sequence). The CDR3 protein is CASSQEQPSTDTQYF. The CDR3 nucleotides read TGTGCCAGCAGCCAAGAACAGCCTAGCACAGATACGCAGTATTTT.

CDR3 protein: CASSYPGLAEETQYF. CDR3 nucleotides: TGTGCCAGCAGCTACCCGGGACTAGCTGAAGAGACCCAGTACTTC. The rearrangement uses TRBV5-4 and TRBJ2-5; 9 bases match TRBD2. Trimming took 3 bases from V and 3 from J; bases not matched to a gene: 6. CDR1 and CDR2 from the germline V gene are SGHNT and YYREEE (reference sequence). This CDR3 is built from 15 residues.